This T cell receptor (beta chain) was sequenced during a study of blood T cell repertoires in COVID-19. TCRdb keeps only in-frame clones here, not all; method: immunoSEQ multiplex PCR. The sample shows over 100,000 clones, 85% of them seen only once. Germline V CDR1 and CDR2: MNHEY, SVGEGT. This CDR3 is built from 11 residues. Trimming took off 6 bases at V and 5 bases at J, with 7 bases between the two ends. The sample taken for sequencing was peripheral blood. This chain uses TRBV6-2 or TRBV6-3 with TRBJ2-5; D is unresolved. This TCR was sampled from a middle-aged man with acute or convalescent COVID-19. CDR3 region: CASSHAETQYF. CDR3 DNA: TGTGCCAGCAGCCACGCGGAGACCCAGTACTTC.